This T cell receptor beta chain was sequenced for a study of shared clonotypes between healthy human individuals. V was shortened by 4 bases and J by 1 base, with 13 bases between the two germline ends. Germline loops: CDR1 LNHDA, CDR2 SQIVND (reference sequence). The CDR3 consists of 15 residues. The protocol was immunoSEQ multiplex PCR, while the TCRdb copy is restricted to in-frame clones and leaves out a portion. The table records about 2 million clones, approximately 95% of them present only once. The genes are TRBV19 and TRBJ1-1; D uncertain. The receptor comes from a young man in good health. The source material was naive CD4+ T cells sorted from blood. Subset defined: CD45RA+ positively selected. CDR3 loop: CASSTQPQTNTEAFF. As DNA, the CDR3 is TGTGCCAGTAGTACTCAACCACAGACGAACACTGAAGCTTTCTTT.